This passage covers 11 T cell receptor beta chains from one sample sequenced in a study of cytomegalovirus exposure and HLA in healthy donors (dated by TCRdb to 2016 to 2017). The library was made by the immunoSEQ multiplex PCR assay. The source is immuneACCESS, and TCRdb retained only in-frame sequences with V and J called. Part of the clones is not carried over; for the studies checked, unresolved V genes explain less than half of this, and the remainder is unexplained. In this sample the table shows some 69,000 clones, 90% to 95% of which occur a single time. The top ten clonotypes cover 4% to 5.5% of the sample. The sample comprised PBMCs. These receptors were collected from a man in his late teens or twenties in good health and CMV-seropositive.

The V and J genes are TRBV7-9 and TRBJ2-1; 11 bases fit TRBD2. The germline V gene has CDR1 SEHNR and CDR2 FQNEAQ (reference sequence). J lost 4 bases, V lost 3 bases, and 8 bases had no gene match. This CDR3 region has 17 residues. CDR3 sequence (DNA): TGTGCCAGCAGCTTCCCTAGCGGGACTAGCGGTTACAATGAGCAGTTCTTC. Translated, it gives CASSFPSGTSGYNEQFF.

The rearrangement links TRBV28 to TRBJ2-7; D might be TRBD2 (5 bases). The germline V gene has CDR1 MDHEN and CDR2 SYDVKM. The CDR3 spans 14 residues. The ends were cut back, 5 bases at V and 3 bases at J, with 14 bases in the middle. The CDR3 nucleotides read TGTGCCAGCAGTACCCCCGGGAAAAACTACGAGCAGTACTTC. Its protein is CASSTPGKNYEQYF. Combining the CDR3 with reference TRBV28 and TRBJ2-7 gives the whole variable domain DVKVTQSSRYLVKRTGEKVFLECVQDMDHENMFWYRQDPGLGLRLIYFSYDVKMKEKGDIPEGYSVSREKKERFSLILESASTNQTSMYLCASSTPGKNYEQYFGPGTRLTVT.

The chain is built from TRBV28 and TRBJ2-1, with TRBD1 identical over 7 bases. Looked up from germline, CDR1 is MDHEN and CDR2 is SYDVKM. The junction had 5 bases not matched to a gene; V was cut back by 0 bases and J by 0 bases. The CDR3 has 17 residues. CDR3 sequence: CASSLWVTGSSYNEQFF. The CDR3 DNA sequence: TGTGCCAGCAGTTTATGGGTGACAGGGAGCTCCTACAATGAGCAGTTCTTC.

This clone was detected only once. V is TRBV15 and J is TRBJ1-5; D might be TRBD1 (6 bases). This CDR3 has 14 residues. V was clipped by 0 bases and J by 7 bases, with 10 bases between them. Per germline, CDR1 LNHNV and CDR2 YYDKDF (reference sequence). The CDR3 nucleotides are TGTGCCACCAGCAGAGATAAGGGACACCAGCCCCAGCATTTT. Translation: CATSRDKGHQPQHF.

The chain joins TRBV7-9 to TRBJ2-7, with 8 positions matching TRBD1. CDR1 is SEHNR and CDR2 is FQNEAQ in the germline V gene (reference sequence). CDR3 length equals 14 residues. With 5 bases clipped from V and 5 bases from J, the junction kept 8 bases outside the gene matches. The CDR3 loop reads CASSHVTGANEQYF. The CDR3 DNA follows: TGTGCCAGCAGCCATGTGACAGGGGCGAACGAGCAGTACTTC.

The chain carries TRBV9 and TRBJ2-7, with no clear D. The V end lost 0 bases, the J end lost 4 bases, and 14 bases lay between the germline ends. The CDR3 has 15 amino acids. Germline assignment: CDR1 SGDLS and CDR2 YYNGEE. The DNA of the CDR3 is TGTGCCAGCAGCGTAGATGCGGTCAGATCTTACGAGCAGTACTTC. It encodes CASSVDAVRSYEQYF. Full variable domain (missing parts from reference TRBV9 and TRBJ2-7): DSGVTQTPKHLITATGQRVTLRCSPRSGDLSVYWYQQSLDQGLQFLIQYYNGEERAKGNILERFSAQQFPDLHSELNLSSLELGDSALYFCASSVDAVRSYEQYFGPGTRLTVT.

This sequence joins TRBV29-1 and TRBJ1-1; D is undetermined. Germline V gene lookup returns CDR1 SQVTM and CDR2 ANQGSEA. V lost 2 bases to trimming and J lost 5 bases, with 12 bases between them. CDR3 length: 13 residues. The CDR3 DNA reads TGCAGCGTTGAACTCTCGGAGGGAACTGAAGCTTTCTTT. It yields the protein CSVELSEGTEAFF.

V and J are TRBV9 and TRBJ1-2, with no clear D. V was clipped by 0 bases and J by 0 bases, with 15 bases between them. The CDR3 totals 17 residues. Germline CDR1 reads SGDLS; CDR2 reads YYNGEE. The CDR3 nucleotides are TGTGCCAGCAGCGTAGGAGGAACTACAAGTCCTAACTATGGCTACACCTTC. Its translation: CASSVGGTTSPNYGYTF.

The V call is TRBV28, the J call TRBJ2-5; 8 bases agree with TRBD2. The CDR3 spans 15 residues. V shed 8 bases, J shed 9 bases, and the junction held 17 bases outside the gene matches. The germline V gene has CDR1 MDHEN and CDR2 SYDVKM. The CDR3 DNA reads TGTGCCAGCTCCCCCGGCAGGGCCACGCGGGGGGCCCAGTACTTC. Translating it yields CASSPGRATRGAQYF.

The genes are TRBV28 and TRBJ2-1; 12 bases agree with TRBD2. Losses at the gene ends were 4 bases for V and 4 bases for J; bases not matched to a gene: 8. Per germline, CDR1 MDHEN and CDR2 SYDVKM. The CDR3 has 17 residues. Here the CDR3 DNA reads TGTGCCAGCAGTTCATGGACTAGCGGGGACTATTACAATGAGCAGTTCTTC. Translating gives CASSSWTSGDYYNEQFF. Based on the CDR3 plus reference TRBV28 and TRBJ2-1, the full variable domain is DVKVTQSSRYLVKRTGEKVFLECVQDMDHENMFWYRQDPGLGLRLIYFSYDVKMKEKGDIPEGYSVSREKKERFSLILESASTNQTSMYLCASSSWTSGDYYNEQFFGPGTRLTVL.

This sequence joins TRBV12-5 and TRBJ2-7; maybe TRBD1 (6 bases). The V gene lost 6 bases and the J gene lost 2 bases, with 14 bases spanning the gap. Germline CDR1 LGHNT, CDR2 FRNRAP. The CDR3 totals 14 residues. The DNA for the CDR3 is TGTGCTAGTGGCACAGGGTCTGAAGCCTACGAGCAGTACTTC. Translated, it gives CASGTGSEAYEQYF.